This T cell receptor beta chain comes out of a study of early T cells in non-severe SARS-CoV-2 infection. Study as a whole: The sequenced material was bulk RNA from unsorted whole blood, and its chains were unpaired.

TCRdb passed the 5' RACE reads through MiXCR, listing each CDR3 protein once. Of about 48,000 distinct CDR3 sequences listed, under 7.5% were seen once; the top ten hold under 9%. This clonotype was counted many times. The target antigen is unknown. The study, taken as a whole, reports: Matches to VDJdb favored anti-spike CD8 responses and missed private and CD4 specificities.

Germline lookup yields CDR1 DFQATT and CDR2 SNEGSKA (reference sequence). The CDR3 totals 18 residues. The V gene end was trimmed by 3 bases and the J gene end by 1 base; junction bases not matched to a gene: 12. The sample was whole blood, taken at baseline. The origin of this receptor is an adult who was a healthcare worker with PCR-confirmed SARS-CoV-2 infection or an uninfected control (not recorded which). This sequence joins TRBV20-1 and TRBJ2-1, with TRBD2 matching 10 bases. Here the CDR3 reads CSASPPGAGGPSYNEQFF. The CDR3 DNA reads TGCAGTGCTAGCCCGCCGGGAGCGGGAGGGCCATCCTACAATGAGCAGTTCTTC.